A single T cell receptor beta chain is shown here with its context. Its antigen remains unknown. These data come from a study of follicular helper T cells after annual influenza vaccination. Study-wide findings and caveats: ICOS+CD38+ cTfh clonality change tracked circulating plasmablast frequency change.

TCRB sequencing was done at Survey resolution level. Sequencing used immunoSEQ multiplex PCR; TCRdb keeps in-frame clones, though not all of them. The sample has about 2,500 clones; approximately 86% are singletons. The germline V gene encodes CDR1 MDHEN and CDR2 SYDVKM. This CDR3 has 14 residues. J was trimmed by 0 bases and V by 9 bases; bases with no gene match: 7. The time point was: 2014-2015 season, pre-vaccination. The J gene is TRBJ1-2, the V gene TRBV28; 7 bases map to TRBD1. The specimen was CXCR5+ CD38+ circulating T follicular helper cells from blood, collected on the day of influenza vaccination. Subset noted: circulating Tfh, non-naive CD4+CXCR5+PD-1+ (ICOS+CD38+ or ICOS-CD38-). The clonotype originates from an adult who received the influenza vaccine. The CDR3 sequence is CASSGTETNYGYTF. The DNA of the CDR3 is TGTGCCAGTTCCGGGACAGAGACTAACTATGGCTACACCTTC.